What follows are 8 T cell receptor beta chains derived from one specimen sequenced in a study of blood T cell repertoires in COVID-19 (dated by TCRdb to between 2020 and 2021). Receptors were amplified or captured by the immunoSEQ multiplex PCR assay. TCRdb obtained this table from immuneACCESS and retained in-frame rearrangements with V and J assigned. These tables miss some clones; where compared with another copy, unresolved V genes account for less than half of the shortfall, and the remainder is unexplained. The sample table shows about 42,000 clones, and 80% to 90% are seen once. 7% to 9.5% of the sample goes to the ten largest clones. The sequencing sample was made of peripheral blood. The receptor set was obtained from a man aged 25-45 years with active or convalescent COVID-19.

V and J are TRBV19 and TRBJ2-5; D may be TRBD1 (7 bases). The CDR3 sequence is 16 residues long. V gave up 1 base and J gave up 4 bases, with 16 bases separating them. Per the germline V gene, CDR1 is LNHDA and CDR2 is SQIVND (reference sequence). The DNA of the CDR3 is TGTGCCAGTAGTATAGTGGTCGCAGGGGGAGGAGAGACCCAGTACTTC. Translation gives CASSIVVAGGGETQYF.

The sample holds one count of this clone. V usage is TRBV20-1 and J usage is TRBJ1-1; D unresolved. CDR1 and CDR2 (germline): DFQATT, SNEGSKA (reference sequence). The CDR3 sequence is 11 residues long. Trimming took off 4 bases at V and 4 bases at J, with 7 bases between the two ends. For the CDR3, the DNA is TGCAGTGCTATCCTGAGCACTGAAGCTTTCTTT. This translates into CSAILSTEAFF.

The chain has TRBV6-5 and TRBJ1-2; D perhaps matches TRBD1 (6 bases). Per the germline V gene, CDR1 is MNHEY and CDR2 is SVGAGI. There are 15 residues in the CDR3. V dropped 6 bases and J dropped 0 bases, with 14 bases sitting between them. The CDR3 is CASSLAGQTNYGYTF. CDR3 sequence (DNA): TGTGCCAGCAGCTTGGCCGGACAGACTAACTATGGCTACACCTTC.

CDR3 region: CASSSTQGASVFGTQYF. As DNA, the CDR3 is TGTGCCAGCTCATCGACACAGGGGGCCTCCGTTTTTGGTACGCAGTATTTT. The chain carries TRBV18 and TRBJ2-3, with 9 bases that match TRBD1. Germline CDR1 and CDR2: KGHSH and LQKENI. V lost 5 bases, J lost 8 bases, and 17 bases stayed unmatched. The CDR3 spans 17 residues. The full variable domain, completed using reference TRBV18 and TRBJ2-3, is NAGVMQNPRHLVRRRGQEARLRCSPMKGHSHVYWYRQLPEEGLKFMVYLQKENIIDESGMPKERFSAEFPKEGPSILRIQQVVRGDSAAYFCASSSTQGASVFGTQYFGPGTRLTVL.

This clone was detected once. This chain uses TRBV29-1 with TRBJ2-1, with 9 nucleotides matching TRBD1. The CDR3 runs to 14 residues. Germline V gene data show CDR1 as SQVTM and CDR2 as ANQGSEA. Unmatched junction bases numbered 5, after V lost 6 bases and J lost 2 bases. The CDR3 is CSVAGTGTYNEQFF. CDR3 DNA: TGCAGCGTCGCCGGGACAGGGACCTACAATGAGCAGTTCTTC.

This chain joins TRBV18 and TRBJ2-1; 13 bases match TRBD2. With 3 bases clipped from V and 1 base from J, the junction kept 6 bases outside the gene matches. The germline CDR1 and CDR2 sequences are KGHSH and LQKENI. The CDR3 length is 18 residues. For the CDR3, the DNA is TGTGCCAGCTCACCTCGGACTAGCGGGAGCCCGTCCTACAATGAGCAGTTCTTC. Its protein product is CASSPRTSGSPSYNEQFF.

The V gene is TRBV3-1 (or the pseudogene TRBV3-2), the J gene TRBJ1-2, with 9 bases identical to TRBD1. Germline V gives CDR1 LGHDT, CDR2 YNNKEL (reference sequence). V was clipped by 1 base and J by 5 bases; unmatched bases: 5. The CDR3 is 15 residues long. CDR3 residues: CASSQATGGRYGYTF. CDR3 nucleotide sequence: TGTGCCAGCAGCCAAGCGACAGGGGGGAGGTATGGCTACACCTTC.

This chain uses TRBV21-1 with TRBJ1-1. TRBV21-1 is a documented pseudogene. The CDR3 has 15 amino acids. CDR3 sequence (DNA): TGTGCCAGCCCTATTGGAGGGAGCCTGAACACTGAAGCTTTCTTT. Protein product: CASPIGGSLNTEAFF.